This is a list of T cell receptor beta chains from one sample in a study of CD8 T cells in Susac syndrome. MiXCR, run by TCRdb on the immunoSEQ multiplex PCR reads, gives a single entry per CDR3 protein. The profile shows roughly 80,000 distinct CDR3 sequences, 94% of them singletons. The sample was CD8+ T cells from PBMCs. The receptors were sampled from a human donor in good health. Both conserved end residues are part of each CDR3. The D gene is left open where the match is weak.

J gene: TRBJ2-1
D gene: TRBD2
V gene: TRBV11-2
CDR3 protein: CASSLLAGGDEQFF

J gene: TRBJ1-2
D gene: TRBD1
V gene: TRBV15
CDR3 protein: CATSRGGTDLYGYTF

J gene: TRBJ2-1
D gene: TRBD1
V gene: TRBV29-1
CDR3 protein: CSVEGTGVNEQFF

J gene: TRBJ2-1
D gene: -
V gene: TRBV15
CDR3 protein: CATSRVSEGEAQQFF

J gene: TRBJ2-3
D gene: TRBD2
V gene: TRBV4-1
CDR3 protein: CASSHLTGTRVSDTQYF

J gene: TRBJ1-1
D gene: -
V gene: TRBV11-2
CDR3 protein: CASSFGGITEAFF

J gene: TRBJ1-5
D gene: -
V gene: TRBV7-2
CDR3 protein: CASEGTFSNQPQHF

J gene: TRBJ2-1
D gene: -
V gene: TRBV7-9
CDR3 protein: CASSLSNEDEQFF

J gene: TRBJ2-3
D gene: -
V gene: TRBV27
CDR3 protein: CASSPRPSTDTQYF

J gene: TRBJ2-5
D gene: -
V gene: TRBV15
CDR3 protein: CATRDGQKETQYF

J gene: TRBJ2-5
D gene: TRBD2
V gene: TRBV4-3
CDR3 protein: CASSQDMPWAGGLETQYF

J gene: TRBJ1-5
D gene: -
V gene: TRBV12-3/TRBV12-4
CDR3 protein: CASTLGGIQPQHF

J gene: TRBJ1-5
D gene: -
V gene: TRBV20-1
CDR3 protein: CSAREGGLGQPQHF

J gene: TRBJ2-5
D gene: -
V gene: TRBV7-8
CDR3 protein: CASSLGWGRETQYF

J gene: TRBJ2-1
D gene: -
V gene: TRBV6-1
CDR3 protein: CASAFYNEQFF

J gene: TRBJ2-3
D gene: -
V gene: TRBV4-1
CDR3 protein: CASSQDGRGVDTQYF

J gene: TRBJ2-7
D gene: TRBD1
V gene: TRBV20-1
CDR3 protein: CSAQVDRDEQYF

J gene: TRBJ2-7
D gene: -
V gene: TRBV3-1
CDR3 protein: CASSQRISGPLYEQYF

J gene: TRBJ1-1
D gene: -
V gene: TRBV28
CDR3 protein: CASQGPYTEAFF

J gene: TRBJ1-5
D gene: TRBD1
V gene: TRBV4-1
CDR3 protein: CASSHQNQGGGQPQHF